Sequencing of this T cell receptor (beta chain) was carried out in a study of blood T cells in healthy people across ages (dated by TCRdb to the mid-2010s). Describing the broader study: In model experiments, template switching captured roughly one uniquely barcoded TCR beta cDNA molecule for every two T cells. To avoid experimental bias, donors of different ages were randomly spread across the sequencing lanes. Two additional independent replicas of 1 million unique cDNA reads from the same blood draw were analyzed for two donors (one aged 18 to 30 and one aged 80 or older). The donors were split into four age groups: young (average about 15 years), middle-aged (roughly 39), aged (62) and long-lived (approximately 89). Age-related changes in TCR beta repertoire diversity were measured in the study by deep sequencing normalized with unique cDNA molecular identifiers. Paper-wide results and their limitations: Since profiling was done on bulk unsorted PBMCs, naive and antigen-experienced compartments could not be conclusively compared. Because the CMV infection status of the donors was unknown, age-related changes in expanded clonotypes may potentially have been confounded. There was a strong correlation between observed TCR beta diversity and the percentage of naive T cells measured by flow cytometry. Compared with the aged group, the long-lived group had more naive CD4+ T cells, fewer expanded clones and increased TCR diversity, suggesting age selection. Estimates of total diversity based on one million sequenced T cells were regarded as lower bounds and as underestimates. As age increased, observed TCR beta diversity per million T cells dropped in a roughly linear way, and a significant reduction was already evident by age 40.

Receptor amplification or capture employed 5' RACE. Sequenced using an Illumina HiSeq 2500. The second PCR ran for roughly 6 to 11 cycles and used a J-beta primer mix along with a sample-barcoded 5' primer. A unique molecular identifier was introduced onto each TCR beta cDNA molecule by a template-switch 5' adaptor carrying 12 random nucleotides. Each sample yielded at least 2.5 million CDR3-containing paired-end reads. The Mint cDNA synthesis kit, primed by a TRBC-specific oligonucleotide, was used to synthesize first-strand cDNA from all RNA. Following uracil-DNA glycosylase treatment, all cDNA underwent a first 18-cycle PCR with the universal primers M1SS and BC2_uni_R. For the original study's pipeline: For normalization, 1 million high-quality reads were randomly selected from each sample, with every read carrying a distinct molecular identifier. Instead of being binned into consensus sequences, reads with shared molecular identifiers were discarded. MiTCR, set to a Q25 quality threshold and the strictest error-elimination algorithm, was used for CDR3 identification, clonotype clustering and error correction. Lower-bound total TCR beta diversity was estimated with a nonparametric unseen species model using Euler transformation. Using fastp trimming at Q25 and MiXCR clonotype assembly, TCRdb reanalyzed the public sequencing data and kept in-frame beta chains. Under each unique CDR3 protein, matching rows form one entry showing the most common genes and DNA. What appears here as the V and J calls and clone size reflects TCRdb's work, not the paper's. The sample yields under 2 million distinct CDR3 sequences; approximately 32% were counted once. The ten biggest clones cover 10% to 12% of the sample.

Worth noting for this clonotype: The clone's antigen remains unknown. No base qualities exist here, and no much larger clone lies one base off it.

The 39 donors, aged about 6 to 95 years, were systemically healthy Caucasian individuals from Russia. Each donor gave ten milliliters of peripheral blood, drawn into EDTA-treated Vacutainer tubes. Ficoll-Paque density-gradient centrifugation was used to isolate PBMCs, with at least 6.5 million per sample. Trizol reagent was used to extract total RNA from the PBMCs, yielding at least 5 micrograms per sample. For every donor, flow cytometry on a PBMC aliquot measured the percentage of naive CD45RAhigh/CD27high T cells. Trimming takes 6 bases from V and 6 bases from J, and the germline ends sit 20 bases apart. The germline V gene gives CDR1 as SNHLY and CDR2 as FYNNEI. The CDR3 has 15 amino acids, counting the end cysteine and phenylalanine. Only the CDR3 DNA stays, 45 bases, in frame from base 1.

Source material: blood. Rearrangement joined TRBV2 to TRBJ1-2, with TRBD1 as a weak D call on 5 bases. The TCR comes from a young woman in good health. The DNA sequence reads TGTGCCAGCAGCCGCGGACTATCGGGGGGGAATGGCTACACCTTC. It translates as CASSRGLSGGNGYTF.